These 12 T cell receptor beta chains came from one sample sequenced in a study of blood T cell repertoires in COVID-19. Repertoires were generated with immunoSEQ multiplex PCR, while TCRdb's copy carries only in-frame clones and drops some. The table records some 70,000 clones, about 87% of them present only once. Material for sequencing was peripheral blood. The receptors stem from a woman between 70 and 85 years old with acute or convalescent COVID-19.

The chain recombines TRBV3-1 (or the pseudogene TRBV3-2) with TRBJ1-2; D gene uncertain. The CDR3 consists of 17 residues. Germline V CDR1 and CDR2: LGHDT, YNNKEL (reference sequence). V lost 1 base and J 2 bases, leaving 17 bases between the germline ends. This CDR3 is CASSQGYSPRGNYGYTF. The CDR3 region has the DNA TGTGCCAGCAGCCAAGGGTACTCCCCAAGAGGGAACTATGGCTACACCTTC.

The chain has TRBV9 and TRBJ1-3, with D maybe TRBD1 (6 bases). Deletions cut 3 bases from V and 4 bases from J, with 14 bases between. The CDR3 has 15 residues. Germline-derived CDR1 and CDR2 are SGDLS and YYNGEE. CDR3 amino acids: CASSALLGAGNTIYF. CDR3 coding DNA: TGTGCCAGCAGCGCCCTTCTGGGGGCGGGAAACACCATATATTTT.

The chain combines TRBV28 with TRBJ1-5; 7 bases fit TRBD1. The CDR3 loop spans 13 amino acids. Germline values: CDR1 MDHEN, CDR2 SYDVKM. The J segment lost 3 bases and the V segment lost 7 bases, leaving 3 bases of the junction unmatched. In nucleotides, the CDR3 is TGTGCCAGCAAAAGGGGGCTCAATCAGCCCCAGCATTTT. It yields the protein CASKRGLNQPQHF. Complete variable domain (other parts from reference TRBV28 and TRBJ1-5): DVKVTQSSRYLVKRTGEKVFLECVQDMDHENMFWYRQDPGLGLRLIYFSYDVKMKEKGDIPEGYSVSREKKERFSLILESASTNQTSMYLCASKRGLNQPQHFGDGTRLSIL.

The chain has TRBV4-1 and TRBJ1-5; no firm D call. The CDR3 runs 15 residues. V was clipped by 5 bases and J by 0 bases, with 11 bases between them. Per the germline V gene, CDR1 is MGHRA and CDR2 is YSYEKL. In nucleotides, the CDR3 is TGCGCCAGCAGCTCAGAGAGGTATAGCAATCAGCCCCAGCATTTT. Translation: CASSSERYSNQPQHF.

The chain couples TRBV18 to TRBJ1-4; D perhaps matches TRBD1 (6 bases). Germline-derived CDR1 and CDR2 are KGHSH and LQKENI. The CDR3 extends over 14 amino acids. Trimming removed 3 bases from V and 5 bases from J, with 10 bases in between. The CDR3 coding sequence is TGTGCCAGCTCACCGTCCAGGGGAAATGAAAAACTGTTTTTT. This codes for CASSPSRGNEKLFF.

The chain uses TRBV28 and TRBJ1-1, with TRBD1 matching 9 bases. The CDR3 extends over 14 amino acids. V lost 5 bases and J lost 3; bases outside the gene matches: 4. Germline V gives CDR1 MDHEN, CDR2 SYDVKM. CDR3 nucleotides: TGTGCCAGCAGTCCCGGACAGGGGTACACTGAAGCTTTCTTT. Translated: CASSPGQGYTEAFF.

The J gene is TRBJ2-1, the V gene TRBV3-1 (or the pseudogene TRBV3-2), with D unclear. Germline values: CDR1 LGHDT, CDR2 YNNKEL (reference sequence). V was pared by 0 bases and J by 1 base, with 7 bases between. The CDR3 extends over 15 amino acids. The CDR3 DNA is TGTGCCAGCAGCCAAGAATCCGGTTCCTACAATGAGCAGTTCTTC. Protein sequence: CASSQESGSYNEQFF.

The chain employs TRBV3-1 (or the pseudogene TRBV3-2) and TRBJ2-5, with D tentatively TRBD1 (6 bases). Per the germline V gene, CDR1 is LGHDT and CDR2 is YNNKEL (reference sequence). Trimming removed 4 bases at V and 4 bases at J, with 16 bases between. The CDR3 sequence is 15 residues long. CDR3 protein: CASSPRIDRLETQYF. CDR3 DNA: TGTGCCAGCAGCCCCAGAATAGACAGGTTAGAGACCCAGTACTTC.

In its sample, this clone was seen a few times. J is TRBJ2-7 and V is TRBV4-3; unclear D gene. This CDR3 has 14 amino acids. From germline, CDR1 is LGHNA and CDR2 YSLEER. The V end was cut by 0 bases, the J end by 4 bases, with 10 bases between. CDR3 residues: CASSQDLRGYEQYF. CDR3 DNA: TGCGCCAGCAGCCAAGACCTTCGAGGTTACGAGCAGTACTTC.

CDR3 amino acids: CASSSPGLDTQYF. CDR3 DNA sequence: TGTGCCAGCAGCTCGCCGGGGTTAGATACGCAGTATTTT. The chain links TRBV7-2 to TRBJ2-3; D might be TRBD2 (5 bases). Looked up from germline, CDR1 is SGHTA and CDR2 is FQGNSA. The CDR3 runs to 13 residues. V gave up 4 bases and J gave up 5 bases, with 10 bases separating them.

V and J are TRBV29-1 and TRBJ1-2, with D possibly being TRBD1 (5 bases). This CDR3 region has 12 residues. Trimming left V 1 base short and J 6 bases short, with 9 bases between. The germline V gene has CDR1 SQVTM and CDR2 ANQGSEA. In nucleotides, the CDR3 is TGCAGCGTTGAAGGGGGCGCAGATGGCTACACCTTC. This codes for CSVEGGADGYTF.

The J gene is TRBJ2-1, the V gene TRBV6-5, with TRBD2 identical over 8 bases. There are 15 residues in the CDR3. The V segment lost 5 bases and the J segment 4 bases; nucleotides outside the gene matches: 7. CDR1 and CDR2 (germline): MNHEY, SVGAGI. The DNA of the CDR3 is TGTGCCAGCAGTCTTAGCGGGGCCGTTTACAATGAGCAGTTCTTC. Its protein product is CASSLSGAVYNEQFF.